These 17 T cell receptor beta chains were all obtained from the same sample, sequenced in a study of blood T cell repertoires in COVID-19. Profiled with immunoSEQ multiplex PCR; TCRdb holds only in-frame clones, not every one. The sample consists of tens of thousands of clones, roughly 74% of them appearing once. The sample comprised peripheral blood. The receptors here all came from a man in his fifties with COVID-19, enrolled during active disease.

J is TRBJ1-1 and V is TRBV30; 7 positions agree with TRBD1. After removal of 4 bases from V and 7 bases from J, the junction contained 9 bases not matched to a gene. Germline V CDR1 and CDR2: GTSNPN, SVGIG (reference sequence). This CDR3 has 13 amino acids. The CDR3 here is CAWNPTGRGEAFF. The CDR3 DNA is TGTGCCTGGAATCCGACAGGGAGAGGTGAAGCTTTCTTT.

This clone was seen a handful of times. V usage is TRBV5-1 and J usage is TRBJ1-2; TRBD1 agrees at 7 bases. Germline CDR1 SGHRS, CDR2 YFSETQ. The CDR3 length is 16 residues. After removal of 1 base from V and 9 bases from J, the junction contained 15 bases not matched to a gene. Here the CDR3 reads CASSLYATGTVISYTF. CDR3 in DNA: TGCGCCAGCAGCTTGTACGCCACCGGGACAGTGATTAGCTACACCTTC.

This sequence joins TRBV7-6 and TRBJ2-3; possibly TRBD2 for D (5 bases). The CDR3 sequence is 13 residues long. Germline V gene sequence: CDR1 SGHVS, CDR2 FNYEAQ. Between the trimmed V and J ends, which lost 5 bases and 3 bases, there was a span of 9 bases. The chain's CDR3 is CASSRGYTDTQYF. The CDR3 nucleotides read TGTGCCAGCAGCCGGGGATATACAGATACGCAGTATTTT.

The rearrangement links TRBV2 to TRBJ2-3; weak D call: TRBD2 (5 bases). Germline V CDR1 and CDR2: SNHLY, FYNNEI. V was trimmed by 0 bases and J by 9 bases, leaving 10 bases between them. The CDR3 sequence is 13 residues long. CDR3 loop: CASSEATGYTQYF. The CDR3 DNA reads TGTGCCAGCAGTGAAGCGACGGGGTACACGCAGTATTTT.

The chain carries TRBV27 and TRBJ2-3; TRBD1 might be the D (5 bases). The CDR3 has 15 amino acids. CDR1 MNHEY and CDR2 SMNVEV come from the germline V gene (reference sequence). V lost 5 bases and J 5 bases, leaving 17 bases between the germline ends. Written as DNA, the CDR3 is TGTGCCAGCAGTCACCCCCCCGGAAGGGGAGATACGCAGTATTTT. Protein sequence: CASSHPPGRGDTQYF.

This clone turned up a few times. The rearrangement uses TRBV5-1 and TRBJ1-2; weak D call: TRBD1 (5 bases). V gave up 0 bases and J gave up 8 bases, with 11 bases separating them. CDR1 and CDR2 (germline): SGHRS, YFSETQ. The CDR3 is 13 residues long. The CDR3 region is CASSLVGVGGYTF. The CDR3 bases are TGCGCCAGCAGCTTGGTAGGGGTCGGAGGCTACACCTTC.

This sequence joins TRBV12-3 or TRBV12-4 and TRBJ1-6; D is possibly TRBD1 (6 bases). The CDR3 length is 13 residues. Trimming removed 7 bases from V and 7 bases from J, with 11 bases in between. CDR3 bases: TGTGCCAGCACACAGGGTTGGAATTCACCCCTCCACTTT. Translation: CASTQGWNSPLHF.

In this sample, this clone turned up once. The chain combines TRBV10-3 with TRBJ2-7, with 8 bases matching TRBD2. Germline values: CDR1 ENHRY, CDR2 SYGVKD. V trimming: 3 bases; J trimming: 9 bases; junction bases outside the gene matches: 10. This CDR3 spans 14 amino acids. CDR3 DNA sequence: TGTGCCATCAGTGACAGCGGGGGAGCCCAGAGGCAGTACTTC. Translated: CAISDSGGAQRQYF.

This clone has just one count. The chain recombines TRBV24-1 with TRBJ2-3; 9 bases fit TRBD1. Germline loops: CDR1 KGHDR, CDR2 SFDVKD. The CDR3 runs 15 residues. V was pared by 4 bases and J by 6 bases, with 7 bases of the junction left unmatched. CDR3 nucleotide sequence: TGTGCCACCAGTGACTGGGACAGGGAAAGGGATACGCAGTATTTT. This gives the protein CATSDWDRERDTQYF.

The gene calls are TRBV6-5 and TRBJ1-6, with D perhaps TRBD1 (6 bases). The CDR3 covers 15 residues. From germline, CDR1 is MNHEY and CDR2 SVGAGI. Trimming took 8 bases from V and 4 from J, leaving 15 bases between them. Written as DNA, the CDR3 is TGTGCCAGCTACCCCAACAGGGAGTATAATTCACCCCTCCACTTT. Protein sequence: CASYPNREYNSPLHF.

V is TRBV24-1 and J is TRBJ1-5; D unclear. The V end lost 1 base, the J end lost 11 bases, and 11 bases lay between the germline ends. This CDR3 has 13 amino acids. Germline V gene sequence: CDR1 KGHDR, CDR2 SFDVKD. The CDR3 nucleotides read TGTGCCACCAGTGATTTCGCAGGAGGGACCCAGCATTTT. This gives the protein CATSDFAGGTQHF.

This clone occurred a few times. The chain combines TRBV5-4 with TRBJ2-7; 7 nucleotides align to TRBD2. The length of the CDR3 is 15 residues. V was pared by 3 bases and J by 5 bases, with 11 bases of the junction left unmatched. Germline CDR1 and CDR2: SGHNT and YYREEE (reference sequence). The CDR3 DNA follows: TGTGCCAGCAGCTACCTTGGGGACTATAACCACGAGCAGTACTTC. Translation gives CASSYLGDYNHEQYF.

The J gene is TRBJ2-2, the V gene TRBV7-9, with TRBD2 matching over 10 bases. Germline V gene sequence: CDR1 SEHNR, CDR2 FQNEAQ (reference sequence). The CDR3 length is 16 residues. V was clipped by 5 bases and J by 6 bases; unmatched bases: 9. The CDR3 region has the DNA TGTGCCAGCAGCCCATCGCTAGCGGGAGTGTCCGGGGAGCTGTTTTTT. Translated, it gives CASSPSLAGVSGELFF.

This rearrangement joins TRBV5-1 to TRBJ2-5, with a possible D match to TRBD1 (5 bases). CDR3 length: 13 residues. V was shortened by 4 bases and J by 2 bases, with 9 bases between the two germline ends. In germline, CDR1 is SGHRS, CDR2 YFSETQ. The CDR3 sequence: CASSLQVQETQYF. For the CDR3, the DNA is TGCGCCAGCAGCCTACAGGTACAAGAGACCCAGTACTTC.

This rearrangement joins TRBV30 to TRBJ1-4; TRBD1 might be the D (6 bases). The CDR3 length is 16 residues. Trimming removed 2 bases from V and 0 bases from J, with 13 bases in between. In germline, CDR1 is GTSNPN, CDR2 SVGIG (reference sequence). Written as DNA, the CDR3 is TGTGCCTGGAGTCGCCCACAGGGCCCAACTAATGAAAAACTGTTTTTT. This sequence encodes CAWSRPQGPTNEKLFF.

The rearrangement joins TRBV18 to TRBJ1-3; 7 positions agree with TRBD1. Germline values: CDR1 KGHSH, CDR2 LQKENI. With 5 bases clipped from V and 0 bases from J, the junction kept 7 bases outside the gene matches. There are 16 residues in the CDR3. CDR3 protein: CASSWGQLDSGNTIYF. The CDR3, as DNA: TGTGCCAGCTCATGGGGACAGCTCGACTCTGGAAACACCATATATTTT.

The chain employs TRBV27 and TRBJ1-4; D not resolved. Trimming pared 6 bases from V and 4 bases from J, leaving 9 bases between. Germline loops: CDR1 MNHEY, CDR2 SMNVEV (reference sequence). The CDR3 spans 13 residues. The CDR3 coding sequence is TGTGCCAGCAGCTCGGTCCGTAATGAAAAACTGTTTTTT. It specifies CASSSVRNEKLFF.